Listed here are 26 T cell receptor beta chains from one sample, sequenced in a study of blood T cell repertoires in COVID-19. Generated by immunoSEQ multiplex PCR, the TCRdb table keeps only in-frame clones and is missing some. The repertoire holds fewer than 150,000 clones, with around 84% as singletons. Sequenced material: peripheral blood. All receptors come from a man aged 40-49 years with acute or convalescent COVID-19.

J is TRBJ1-2 and V is TRBV4-1, with 10 bases lining up with TRBD1. Trimming took 0 bases from V and 8 from J; bases not matched to a gene: 9. This CDR3 contains 16 residues. From germline, CDR1 is MGHRA and CDR2 YSYEKL. CDR3 in amino acids: CASSQDGTGAPSGYTF. In DNA, the CDR3 is TGCGCCAGCAGCCAAGACGGGACAGGGGCCCCATCGGGCTACACCTTC.

The chain couples TRBV9 to TRBJ2-5; 8 bases are shared with TRBD1. CDR1 and CDR2 from the germline V gene are SGDLS and YYNGEE. J was trimmed by 1 base and V by 3 bases; bases with no gene match: 2. CDR3 length: 14 amino acids. CDR3 in DNA: TGTGCCAGCAGCGATGACAGGGGCCAAGAGACCCAGTACTTC. Protein: CASSDDRGQETQYF. Supplemented by reference TRBV9 and TRBJ2-5, the full variable domain reads DSGVTQTPKHLITATGQRVTLRCSPRSGDLSVYWYQQSLDQGLQFLIQYYNGEERAKGNILERFSAQQFPDLHSELNLSSLELGDSALYFCASSDDRGQETQYFGPGTRLLVL.

This chain connects TRBV5-1 to TRBJ2-3; TRBD1 matches 7 bases. V shed 6 bases, J shed 0 bases, and the junction held 4 bases outside the gene matches. The CDR3 is made up of 14 amino acids. Germline CDR1 SGHRS, CDR2 YFSETQ. CDR3 loop: CASNPGQSTDTQYF. As DNA, the CDR3 is TGCGCCAGCAACCCGGGACAGAGCACAGATACGCAGTATTTT.

This sequence joins TRBV5-1 and TRBJ1-4; 7 bases match TRBD1. Per germline, CDR1 SGHRS and CDR2 YFSETQ. This CDR3 is 15 amino acids long. The V and J ends lost 3 bases and 3 bases, in that order; junction bases with no gene match: 5. CDR3 residues: CASSWRQGSNEKLFF. CDR3 nucleotide sequence: TGCGCCAGCAGCTGGAGACAGGGATCTAATGAAAAACTGTTTTTT.

V gene TRBV7-3 combines with J gene TRBJ1-4, with a tentative D call TRBD1 (6 bases). CDR1 is SGHTA and CDR2 is FQGTGA in the germline V gene. This CDR3 has 13 residues. The V and J ends lost 0 bases and 11 bases respectively, with 10 bases between them. The CDR3 loop reads CASSLTPGEKLFF. In nucleotides, the CDR3 is TGTGCCAGCAGCTTAACACCAGGGGAGAAACTGTTTTTT.

The V and J genes are TRBV7-9 and TRBJ2-3; possible D gene TRBD2, 5 bases. CDR1 SEHNR and CDR2 FQNEAQ come from the germline V gene (reference sequence). V was clipped by 3 bases and J by 1 base, with 11 bases between them. The CDR3 consists of 15 residues. For the CDR3, the DNA is TGTGCCAGCAGCTTCGGCGGGTGGGGCACAGATACGCAGTATTTT. Translation gives CASSFGGWGTDTQYF.

The chain joins TRBV15 to TRBJ1-5; 7 nucleotides match TRBD1. Looked up from germline, CDR1 is LNHNV and CDR2 is YYDKDF (reference sequence). The ends lost 6 bases at V and 5 bases at J; junction bases unmatched: 7. The CDR3 consists of 14 residues. CDR3 amino acids: CATSAGGGYQPQHF. The CDR3 nucleotides are TGTGCCACCAGTGCAGGGGGTGGATATCAGCCCCAGCATTTT.

This chain uses TRBV24-1 with TRBJ2-5; TRBD1 might be the D (6 bases). CDR1 is KGHDR, CDR2 SFDVKD, per germline. V was pared by 4 bases and J by 4 bases, with 15 bases between. The CDR3 extends over 15 amino acids. CDR3 bases: TGTGCCACCAGTGACCCAAGGGAAGGGGGAGAGACCCAGTACTTC. Its translation: CATSDPREGGETQYF.

This sequence joins TRBV19 and TRBJ2-4, with TRBD2 matching over 7 bases. The junction had 5 bases not matched to a gene; V was cut back by 3 bases and J by 0 bases. The CDR3 totals 16 residues. Germline CDR1 LNHDA, CDR2 SQIVND (reference sequence). The chain's CDR3 is CASSIGGVVAKNIQYF. CDR3 sequence (DNA): TGTGCCAGTAGTATTGGGGGGGTCGTAGCCAAAAACATTCAGTACTTC.

The count of this clone is one. This chain connects TRBV6-5 to TRBJ1-2; D gene unclear. This CDR3 is 15 amino acids long. The V end was cut by 7 bases, the J end by 5 bases, with 20 bases between. Germline CDR1 and CDR2: MNHEY and SVGAGI. The CDR3 DNA sequence: TGTGCCAGCACCATAGTAGCCGGATTAAAGTATGGCTACACCTTC. It is translated as CASTIVAGLKYGYTF.

V usage is TRBV7-9 and J usage is TRBJ2-3; D unresolved. Germline V gene sequence: CDR1 SEHNR, CDR2 FQNEAQ (reference sequence). The CDR3 length is 14 residues. Trimming pared 2 bases from V and 0 bases from J, leaving 6 bases between. The CDR3 loop reads CASSLSASTDTQYF. CDR3 DNA: TGTGCCAGCAGCTTAAGCGCTAGCACAGATACGCAGTATTTT. Combining the CDR3 with reference TRBV7-9 and TRBJ2-3 gives the whole variable domain DTGVSQNPRHKITKRGQNVTFRCDPISEHNRLYWYRQTLGQGPEFLTYFQNEAQLEKSRLLSDRFSAERPKGSFSTLEIQRTEQGDSAMYLCASSLSASTDTQYFGPGTRLTVL.

The rearrangement uses TRBV5-1 and TRBJ2-3, with D possibly matching TRBD2 (6 bases). The CDR3 length is 13 residues. V was clipped by 0 bases and J by 6 bases, with 8 bases between them. CDR1 is SGHRS, CDR2 YFSETQ, per germline. The CDR3 DNA reads as TGCGCCAGCAGCTTGGGACTAGGGGATACGCAGTATTTT. It yields the protein CASSLGLGDTQYF. The full variable domain, rest sourced from reference TRBV5-1 and TRBJ2-3, is KAGVTQTPRYLIKTRGQQVTLSCSPISGHRSVSWYQQTPGQGLQFLFEYFSETQRNKGNFPGRFSGRQFSNSRSEMNVSTLELGDSALYLCASSLGLGDTQYFGPGTRLTVL.

In its sample, this clone was seen a few times. The gene calls are TRBV7-3 and TRBJ1-6, with 9 bases aligning to TRBD1. The CDR3 is made up of 15 amino acids. Germline V gene sequence: CDR1 SGHTA, CDR2 FQGTGA. V lost 3 bases, J lost 9 bases, and 6 bases stayed unmatched. The CDR3 DNA is TGTGCCAGCAGCTTGGTGGGACAGGGAGTTTCACCCCTCCACTTT. It codes for CASSLVGQGVSPLHF. The entire variable domain, with the rest obtained from reference TRBV7-3 and TRBJ1-6, is as follows: GAGVSQTPSNKVTEKGKYVELRCDPISGHTALYWYRQSLGQGPEFLIYFQGTGAADDSGLPNDRFFAVRPEGSVSTLKIQRTERGDSAVYLCASSLVGQGVSPLHFGNGTRLTVT.

V and J are TRBV15 and TRBJ2-7, with 8 bases lining up with TRBD1. The CDR3 length is 14 residues. Germline values: CDR1 LNHNV, CDR2 YYDKDF (reference sequence). The CDR3 DNA reads TGTGCTACAGGACAGGGCACTTTCTCCTACGAGCAGTACTTC. This sequence encodes CATGQGTFSYEQYF.

The V call is TRBV27, the J call TRBJ1-4; possibly TRBD1 for D (5 bases). The V end lost 3 bases, the J end lost 8 bases, and 13 bases lay between the germline ends. The CDR3 is made up of 14 amino acids. CDR1 and CDR2 (germline): MNHEY, SMNVEV (reference sequence). In DNA, the CDR3 is TGTGCCAGCAGTTTCGCCCAGGGCGTCGAAAAACTGTTTTTT. It encodes CASSFAQGVEKLFF.

This clone appeared a few times. The junction and the germline gene differ at one end; a read error may be behind it. V and J are TRBV6-2 or TRBV6-3 and TRBJ2-7; 10 bases map to TRBD1. The CDR3 covers 15 residues. Germline loops: CDR1 MNHEY, CDR2 SVGEGT. CDR3 sequence reads: CATSSGTGASYEQYF. The CDR3 region has the DNA TGTGCCACCAGTAGCGGGACAGGGGCCTCCTACGAGCAGTACTTC.

V gene TRBV11-2 combines with J gene TRBJ1-2, with 10 bases fitting TRBD1. CDR1 and CDR2 from the germline V gene are SGHAT and FQNNGV. This CDR3 region has 14 residues. Losses at the gene ends were 1 base for V and 8 bases for J; bases not matched to a gene: 4. The CDR3 sequence: CASSLGQGALGYTF. Written as DNA, the CDR3 is TGTGCCAGCAGCTTAGGACAGGGGGCTCTCGGCTACACCTTC.

The V call is TRBV18, the J call TRBJ2-2, with TRBD1 matching over 8 bases. The CDR3 runs 15 residues. Germline CDR1 KGHSH, CDR2 LQKENI. J gave up 1 base and V 5 bases, and 3 bases lay outside the gene matches. CDR3: CASSSGTGNTGELFF. DNA for the CDR3: TGTGCCAGCTCATCCGGGACAGGGAACACCGGGGAGCTGTTTTTT.

V and J are TRBV5-1 and TRBJ1-3, with D maybe TRBD1 (6 bases). The CDR3 is made up of 14 amino acids. The ends were cut back, 2 bases at V and 7 bases at J, with 13 bases in the middle. The germline gives CDR1 SGHRS, CDR2 YFSETQ. This chain's CDR3 is CASSLGGPGNTIYF. CDR3 coding DNA: TGCGCCAGCAGCTTAGGGGGACCGGGGAACACCATATATTTT. Filled out from reference TRBV5-1 and TRBJ1-3, the complete variable domain reads KAGVTQTPRYLIKTRGQQVTLSCSPISGHRSVSWYQQTPGQGLQFLFEYFSETQRNKGNFPGRFSGRQFSNSRSEMNVSTLELGDSALYLCASSLGGPGNTIYFGEGSWLTVV.

The sample holds a few counts of this clone. The J gene is TRBJ2-7, the V gene TRBV18; 7 bases line up with TRBD1. The V gene end was trimmed by 6 bases and the J gene end by 3 bases; junction bases not matched to a gene: 11. Germline V gene sequence: CDR1 KGHSH, CDR2 LQKENI. The CDR3 extends over 15 amino acids. CDR3 region: CASSNWTGLNYEQYF. The CDR3 DNA is TGTGCCAGCTCTAATTGGACAGGTCTGAACTACGAGCAGTACTTC. The whole variable domain, remainder taken from reference TRBV18 and TRBJ2-7, is NAGVMQNPRHLVRRRGQEARLRCSPMKGHSHVYWYRQLPEEGLKFMVYLQKENIIDESGMPKERFSAEFPKEGPSILRIQQVVRGDSAAYFCASSNWTGLNYEQYFGPGTRLTVT.

The V gene is TRBV7-2, the J gene TRBJ2-5; TRBD2 matches 7 bases. The CDR3 totals 13 residues. V was clipped by 1 base and J by 5 bases; unmatched bases: 1. Germline assignment: CDR1 SGHTA and CDR2 FQGNSA. The CDR3 DNA reads TGTGCCAGCAGCTTAGTCGGGGGGGAGACCCAGTACTTC. Protein product: CASSLVGGETQYF.

This sequence joins TRBV7-2 and TRBJ2-3, with 10 bases lining up with TRBD2. Trimming at V came to 5 bases and at J to 3 bases, leaving 8 bases not matched to a gene. This CDR3 has 16 residues. The germline gives CDR1 SGHTA, CDR2 FQGNSA. CDR3: CASSKNPGLATDTQYF. As DNA, the CDR3 is TGTGCCAGCAGCAAAAACCCGGGACTAGCGACAGATACGCAGTATTTT.

The gene calls are TRBV2 and TRBJ2-1; 8 nucleotides align to TRBD1. This CDR3 spans 13 amino acids. Trimming cost V 6 bases and J 6 bases; bases outside gene matches: 4. Per germline, CDR1 SNHLY and CDR2 FYNNEI. CDR3 in DNA: TGTGCCAGCAGGATGACAGGGGTCAATGAGCAGTTCTTC. This encodes CASRMTGVNEQFF.

The V and J genes are TRBV5-5 and TRBJ2-5; TRBD1 matches 8 bases. Germline V lookup: CDR1 SGHKS, CDR2 YYEKEE (reference sequence). The CDR3 totals 15 residues. Losses at the gene ends were 0 bases for V and 5 bases for J; bases not matched to a gene: 6. The CDR3 region has the DNA TGTGCCAGCAGCTTGGTGGACAGGGAGTCGGAGACCCAGTACTTC. Its translation: CASSLVDRESETQYF.

The V and J genes are TRBV3-1 (or the pseudogene TRBV3-2) and TRBJ2-2; D is perhaps TRBD1 (6 bases). This CDR3 is built from 15 residues. V was pared by 6 bases and J by 2 bases, with 13 bases between. Germline CDR1 reads LGHDT; CDR2 reads YNNKEL (reference sequence). The CDR3, as DNA: TGTGCCAGCAGAGGAATACAGGGCAACACCGGGGAGCTGTTTTTT. Its protein is CASRGIQGNTGELFF.

The chain is built from TRBV7-9 and TRBJ2-3; TRBD2 matches at 12 bases. CDR1 is SEHNR, CDR2 FQNEAQ, per germline (reference sequence). After removal of 3 bases from V and 1 base from J, the junction contained 2 bases not matched to a gene. This CDR3 is built from 16 residues. This chain's CDR3 is CASSLWTSGGTDTQYF. In DNA form, the CDR3 reads TGTGCCAGCAGCTTGTGGACTAGCGGGGGCACAGATACGCAGTATTTT.